This is a list of T cell receptor beta chains from one sample in a study of blood T cells in healthy people across ages. TCRdb called the 5' RACE reads again in MiXCR, with one record for every CDR3 protein. The sample records 1.2 million to 1.5 million distinct CDR3 sequences, 55% to 75% being singletons. Sequenced: blood. The receptors stem from a man between 18 and 35 years old in good health. Both conserved end residues are part of each CDR3. Fields, in order: CDR3 length, D gene, clone size, V gene, J gene, CDR3 protein, CDR3 DNA. A D gene is named only where the DNA matches it firmly. Size tells how often a clone was seen (once, few, many) or the class of an expanded clone, and some rows leave it out.

length: 15; D: -; size: -; V: TRBV7-2; J: TRBJ1-5; CDR3: CASSLVSQGNQPQHF; DNA: TGTGCCAGCAGCTTAGTTTCACAGGGTAATCAGCCCCAGCATTTT
length: 15; D: -; size: -; V: TRBV5-1; J: TRBJ1-2; CDR3: CASSLDDFGQNGYTF; DNA: TGCGCCAGCAGCTTGGACGATTTCGGACAGAATGGCTACACCTTC
length: 16; D: -; size: -; V: TRBV4-3; J: TRBJ1-2; CDR3: CASSQDLGRSAEGYTF; DNA: TGCGCCAGCAGCCAAGATCTGGGGAGGTCTGCTGAGGGCTACACCTTC
length: 14; D: TRBD1; size: -; V: TRBV11-2; J: TRBJ1-3; CDR3: CASSTGTVGNTIYF; DNA: TGTGCCAGCAGCACCGGGACAGTTGGAAACACCATATATTTT
length: 15; D: TRBD2; size: -; V: TRBV4-1; J: TRBJ2-7; CDR3: CASSTELAGSYEQYF; DNA: TGCGCCAGCAGCACGGAACTAGCGGGCTCCTACGAGCAGTACTTC
length: 11; D: -; size: -; V: TRBV6-1; J: TRBJ1-6; CDR3: CASSELSPLHF; DNA: TGTGCCAGCAGTGAATTATCACCCCTCCACTTT
length: 15; D: TRBD1; size: -; V: TRBV12-3/TRBV12-4; J: TRBJ1-2; CDR3: CASSLIWDSPYGYTF; DNA: TGTGCCAGCAGTTTAATATGGGACAGCCCCTATGGCTACACCTTC
length: 15; D: TRBD1; size: -; V: TRBV6-1; J: TRBJ2-4; CDR3: CASLGQGGPKNIQYF; DNA: TGTGCCAGCTTGGGACAGGGTGGGCCCAAAAACATTCAGTACTTC
length: 16; D: -; size: few; V: TRBV5-1; J: TRBJ2-7; CDR3: CASSTEPNDRGYEQYF; DNA: TGCGCCAGCAGCACTGAACCCAACGACAGAGGCTACGAGCAGTACTTC
length: 16; D: TRBD1; size: -; V: TRBV20-1; J: TRBJ2-5; CDR3: CSARDLRQGVEETQYF; DNA: TGCAGTGCTAGAGATTTGAGACAGGGAGTGGAAGAGACCCAGTACTTC
length: 14; D: TRBD2; size: -; V: TRBV6-4; J: TRBJ2-2; CDR3: CASRGGPNTGELFF; DNA: TGTGCCAGCAGGGGAGGGCCGAACACCGGGGAGCTGTTTTTT
length: 16; D: -; size: -; V: TRBV7-9; J: TRBJ1-5; CDR3: CASSLGARGQHQPQHF; DNA: TGTGCCAGCAGCTTAGGGGCCCGGGGACAACATCAGCCCCAGCATTTT
length: 15; D: TRBD1; size: -; V: TRBV4-3; J: TRBJ1-6; CDR3: CASSQDKGAVSPLHF; DNA: TGCGCCAGCAGCCAAGATAAGGGGGCGGTTTCACCCCTCCACTTT
length: 14; D: TRBD1; size: few; V: TRBV4-1; J: TRBJ1-2; CDR3: CASGGQGAGYGYTF; DNA: TGCGCCAGCGGTGGACAGGGGGCTGGGTATGGCTACACCTTC
length: 15; D: -; size: few; V: TRBV29-1; J: TRBJ2-5; CDR3: CSTDYSDGLFNEQYF; DNA: TGCAGCACCGATTACTCTGATGGACTCTTCAATGAGCAGTACTTC
length: 17; D: -; size: -; V: TRBV7-2; J: TRBJ2-2; CDR3: CASSLLFQDGDTGELFF; DNA: TGTGCCAGCAGCTTACTCTTTCAGGATGGGGACACCGGGGAGCTGTTTTTT
length: 14; D: -; size: -; V: TRBV5-5; J: TRBJ2-3; CDR3: CATETGTSTDTQYF; DNA: TGTGCCACCGAGACAGGTACCTCCACAGATACGCAGTATTTT
length: 15; D: TRBD1; size: -; V: TRBV7-9; J: TRBJ2-4; CDR3: CASSKIDRGTPKKYF; DNA: TGTGCCAGCAGCAAAATCGACAGGGGAACCCCCAAGAAGTACTTC
length: 13; D: -; size: -; V: TRBV20-1; J: TRBJ2-3; CDR3: CSGYSGLTDTQYF; DNA: TGCAGTGGTTATAGCGGACTCACAGATACGCAGTATTTT
length: 18; D: -; size: -; V: TRBV12-3/TRBV12-4; J: TRBJ1-1; CDR3: CASSLGGVGQTQNTEAFF; DNA: TGTGCCAGCAGTTTAGGTGGAGTCGGCCAGACTCAGAACACTGAAGCTTTCTTT
length: 14; D: TRBD2; size: -; V: TRBV29-1; J: TRBJ2-1; CDR3: CSVKESSGSFEQFF; DNA: TGCAGCGTTAAGGAGTCTAGCGGGAGCTTTGAGCAGTTCTTC
length: 16; D: TRBD2; size: -; V: TRBV3-1; J: TRBJ2-3; CDR3: CASSQASGGPWDTQYF; DNA: TGTGCCAGCAGCCAGGCCTCGGGAGGGCCTTGGGATACGCAGTATTTT
length: 15; D: -; size: few; V: TRBV27; J: TRBJ2-6; CDR3: CASSFNPAGANVLTF; DNA: TGTGCCAGCAGTTTTAATCCGGCCGGGGCCAACGTCCTGACTTTC
length: 16; D: -; size: few; V: TRBV5-1; J: TRBJ2-7; CDR3: CASSLDLRTVPYEQYF; DNA: TGCGCCAGCAGCTTGGATCTGCGGACGGTCCCCTACGAGCAGTACTTC
length: 15; D: TRBD1; size: few; V: TRBV6-5; J: TRBJ1-2; CDR3: CASSFHRTGTNGYTF; DNA: TGTGCCAGCAGTTTCCACAGGACAGGGACGAACGGCTACACCTTC
length: 14; D: TRBD2; size: -; V: TRBV20-1; J: TRBJ2-1; CDR3: CSARPGRQREEQFF; DNA: TGCAGTGCTAGGCCAGGTCGGCAGCGGGAGGAGCAGTTCTTC
length: 13; D: TRBD1; size: -; V: TRBV6-1; J: TRBJ2-7; CDR3: CASTRTGSGEQYF; DNA: TGTGCCAGCACCCGGACAGGGAGTGGCGAGCAGTACTTC
length: 12; D: -; size: once; V: TRBV7-9; J: TRBJ2-2; CDR3: CASSPIDGWLFF; DNA: TGTGCCAGCAGTCCAATCGATGGTTGGCTGTTTTTT
length: 17; D: -; size: -; V: TRBV25-1; J: TRBJ2-3; CDR3: CASSELQGVAVADTQYF; DNA: TGTGCCAGCAGTGAGTTACAGGGAGTGGCGGTCGCAGATACGCAGTATTTT
length: 15; D: -; size: few; V: TRBV7-9; J: TRBJ2-4; CDR3: CASSLEEDPAWEQYF; DNA: TGTGCCAGCAGCTTAGAGGAAGACCCAGCGTGGGAGCAGTACTTC
length: 14; D: -; size: -; V: TRBV4-2; J: TRBJ2-1; CDR3: CASSHPDQGNEQFF; DNA: TGTGCCAGCAGCCACCCCGATCAGGGGAATGAGCAGTTCTTC
length: 14; D: -; size: -; V: TRBV12-3/TRBV12-4; J: TRBJ2-1; CDR3: CASSVNLDGNEQFF; DNA: TGTGCCAGCAGTGTCAACTTGGACGGCAATGAGCAGTTCTTC
length: 13; D: -; size: -; V: TRBV10-1; J: TRBJ1-1; CDR3: CASMDSLNTEAFF; DNA: TGCGCCAGCATGGACAGTCTGAACACTGAAGCTTTCTTT
length: 14; D: -; size: few; V: TRBV7-9; J: TRBJ2-1; CDR3: CASSSGPSYNEQFF; DNA: TGTGCCAGCAGCTCCGGTCCATCCTACAATGAGCAGTTCTTC
length: 13; D: -; size: -; V: TRBV20-1; J: TRBJ1-2; CDR3: CSAVKTGSNGYTF; DNA: TGCAGTGCTGTCAAGACAGGAAGCAATGGCTACACCTTC
length: 19; D: -; size: -; V: TRBV9; J: TRBJ2-6; CDR3: CASSVRGGTDATGANVLTF; DNA: TGTGCCAGCAGCGTAAGGGGGGGCACTGACGCCACTGGGGCCAACGTCCTGACTTTC
length: 17; D: TRBD1; size: -; V: TRBV6-6; J: TRBJ2-5; CDR3: CASSYPLRGHKQETQYF; DNA: TGTGCCAGCAGTTACCCCCTGAGGGGGCACAAACAAGAGACCCAGTACTTC
length: 14; D: -; size: few; V: TRBV7-2; J: TRBJ1-2; CDR3: CASTVTGTTNGYTF; DNA: TGTGCCAGCACCGTAACCGGGACCACCAATGGCTACACCTTC
length: 14; D: TRBD2; size: -; V: TRBV29-1; J: TRBJ2-3; CDR3: CSVRRLAGSATQYF; DNA: TGCAGCGTGAGGAGGCTAGCGGGCTCAGCTACGCAGTATTTT
length: 14; D: -; size: -; V: TRBV11-2; J: TRBJ2-5; CDR3: CVSSLEFSGETQYF; DNA: TGTGTCAGCAGCTTAGAGTTTAGCGGAGAGACCCAGTACTTC
length: 13; D: -; size: few; V: TRBV4-1; J: TRBJ2-1; CDR3: CASSHTAKSEQFF; DNA: TGCGCCAGCAGCCACACCGCGAAAAGTGAGCAGTTCTTC
length: 12; D: -; size: -; V: TRBV28; J: TRBJ2-4; CDR3: CASQGPKNIQYF; DNA: TGTGCCAGCCAGGGGCCCAAAAACATTCAGTACTTC
length: 12; D: -; size: -; V: TRBV7-2; J: TRBJ2-1; CDR3: CASSPYGIEQFF; DNA: TGTGCCAGCAGCCCATACGGAATCGAGCAGTTCTTC
length: 10; D: -; size: -; V: TRBV20-1; J: TRBJ2-5; CDR3: CSALWETQYF; DNA: TGCAGTGCTTTGTGGGAGACCCAGTACTTC
length: 15; D: TRBD1; size: -; V: TRBV11-3; J: TRBJ2-2; CDR3: CASSPRTGITGELFF; DNA: TGTGCCAGCAGCCCCCGGACAGGGATCACCGGGGAGCTGTTTTTT
length: 16; D: TRBD1; size: -; V: TRBV13; J: TRBJ2-6; CDR3: CASLGTVTLGANVLTF; DNA: TGTGCCTCCTTGGGGACAGTTACTCTGGGGGCCAACGTCCTGACTTTC
length: 12; D: TRBD1; size: -; V: TRBV30; J: TRBJ1-2; CDR3: CAWWGQGNGYTF; DNA: TGTGCCTGGTGGGGACAGGGGAATGGCTACACCTTC
length: 16; D: TRBD2; size: -; V: TRBV20-1; J: TRBJ2-1; CDR3: CSASPLAGFSYNEQFF; DNA: TGCAGTGCTAGTCCCCTAGCGGGGTTCTCCTACAATGAGCAGTTCTTC
length: 15; D: -; size: -; V: TRBV4-1; J: TRBJ1-3; CDR3: CASSPDRPSGNTIYF; DNA: TGCGCCAGCAGCCCCGACAGACCCTCTGGAAACACCATATATTTT
length: 15; D: TRBD2; size: many; V: TRBV6-6; J: TRBJ2-7; CDR3: CASSYSGGGPYEQYF; DNA: TGTGCCAGCAGTTACTCAGGCGGGGGTCCCTACGAGCAGTACTTC